One and the same sample provided the 27 T cell receptor beta chains below, sequenced in a study of blood T cell repertoires in COVID-19. Clones were sequenced by immunoSEQ multiplex PCR, and TCRdb holds only the in-frame ones, with some missing. The sample has under 450,000 clones, around 88% seen once. The sequencing input was peripheral blood. These TCRs come from a woman aged 45-65 years with COVID-19, enrolled during active disease.

The V call is TRBV2, the J call TRBJ1-2; the match to TRBD1 covers 7 bases. Germline CDR1 reads SNHLY; CDR2 reads FYNNEI. CDR3 length: 14 residues. Trimming at V came to 6 bases and at J to 6 bases, leaving 10 bases not matched to a gene. CDR3 DNA sequence: TGTGCCAGCAGCTCGCTGGGGACAGAGGATGGCTACACCTTC. As protein: CASSSLGTEDGYTF.

The V gene is TRBV5-1, the J gene TRBJ1-2, with D perhaps TRBD1 (5 bases). Germline CDR1 and CDR2: SGHRS and YFSETQ. The germline V and J ends were trimmed by 4 bases and 6 bases, with 16 bases remaining between them. The CDR3 length is 14 residues. The CDR3 loop is CASSPGHPRDGYTF. The CDR3 DNA follows: TGCGCCAGCAGCCCCGGACACCCAAGGGATGGCTACACCTTC.

The V gene is TRBV29-1, the J gene TRBJ1-1; D is unclear. The ends were cut back, 4 bases at V and 6 bases at J, with 15 bases in the middle. This CDR3 comprises 13 residues. Germline CDR1 reads SQVTM; CDR2 reads ANQGSEA. The CDR3 loop reads CSVGSTGSAEAFF. DNA of the CDR3: TGCAGCGTTGGGTCCACGGGAAGTGCTGAAGCTTTCTTT.

A note on this clone: Other DNA variants within this sample encode the same CDR3. V is TRBV5-1 and J is TRBJ1-1; 8 bases line up with TRBD1. Germline values: CDR1 SGHRS, CDR2 YFSETQ. This CDR3 is built from 14 residues. The trim removed 4 bases at V and 3 bases at J, leaving 5 bases unmatched. The CDR3 DNA follows: TGCGCCAGCAGCCTCGCGACAGGGGACACTGAAGCTTTCTTT. Translation gives CASSLATGDTEAFF.

V is TRBV30 and J is TRBJ2-1; the match to TRBD1 covers 9 bases. CDR1 GTSNPN and CDR2 SVGIG come from the germline V gene (reference sequence). The CDR3 sequence is 17 residues long. CDR3 sequence (DNA): TGTGCATCAACCGGGACAGGGAACAGGATCGGGATTAATGAGCAGTTCTTC. Amino acids: CASTGTGNRIGINEQFF.

The rearrangement links TRBV5-5 to TRBJ2-7; perhaps TRBD2 as D (6 bases). The CDR3 contains 13 residues. The germline V gene encodes CDR1 SGHKS and CDR2 YYEKEE (reference sequence). Trimming took off 5 bases at V and 3 bases at J, with 12 bases between the two ends. The CDR3 region has the DNA TGTGCCAGCAGTCCGCGGGGAATCTACGAGCAGTACTTC. It is translated as CASSPRGIYEQYF.

The chain has TRBV14 and TRBJ2-1; D is undetermined. Trimming shortened V by 0 bases and J by 0 bases, and 9 bases separated the two germline ends. Germline V lookup: CDR1 SGHDN, CDR2 FVKESK. The CDR3 loop spans 16 amino acids. For the CDR3, the DNA is TGTGCCAGCAGCCAAGATTTAGCACGCTCCTACAATGAGCAGTTCTTC. It yields the protein CASSQDLARSYNEQFF. Drawing the rest from reference TRBV14 and TRBJ2-1, the complete variable domain is EAGVTQFPSHSVIEKGQTVTLRCDPISGHDNLYWYRRVMGKEIKFLLHFVKESKQDESGMPNNRFLAERTGGTYSTLKVQPAELEDSGVYFCASSQDLARSYNEQFFGPGTRLTVL.

The CDR3 DNA reads as TGTGCCAGCAAGCCGCTTGCCACTGAAGCTTTCTTT. Protein sequence: CASKPLATEAFF. The chain links TRBV12-3 or TRBV12-4 to TRBJ1-1; D is unclear. With 7 bases removed from V and 4 bases from J, the gap between germline ends came to 10 bases. There are 12 residues in the CDR3.

The chain uses TRBV19 and TRBJ1-6; the D gene is possibly TRBD1 (6 bases). Germline assignment: CDR1 LNHDA and CDR2 SQIVND (reference sequence). With 3 bases removed from V and 10 bases from J, the gap between germline ends came to 13 bases. The CDR3 loop spans 14 amino acids. The CDR3 nucleotides read TGTGCCAGTAGTATTAAAGGGGGGGACTCACCCCTCCACTTT. It yields the protein CASSIKGGDSPLHF.

This rearrangement joins TRBV18 to TRBJ1-2; TRBD1 might be the D (5 bases). Trimming removed 1 base at V and 4 bases at J, with 10 bases between. CDR3 size: 14 residues. Germline V lookup: CDR1 KGHSH, CDR2 LQKENI. DNA for the CDR3: TGTGCCAGCTCACCACGGCAGGGCTCCTATGGCTACACCTTC. Translated: CASSPRQGSYGYTF.

This chain uses TRBV2 with TRBJ1-5; TRBD1 is a possible D gene (6 bases). The CDR3 runs to 16 residues. Trimming pared 3 bases from V and 1 base from J, leaving 13 bases between. Germline V gene sequence: CDR1 SNHLY, CDR2 FYNNEI. CDR3 nucleotides: TGTGCCAGCAGTGAGAGGGGGGGCGTCAGCAATCAGCCCCAGCATTTT. Protein: CASSERGGVSNQPQHF.

CDR3 region: CASSSPGQGYNYGYTF. In DNA, the CDR3 is TGTGCCAGCAGCTCCCCGGGACAGGGTTATAACTATGGCTACACCTTC. This rearrangement joins TRBV5-4 to TRBJ1-2; the match to TRBD1 covers 9 bases. The CDR3 has 16 amino acids. CDR1 is SGHNT, CDR2 YYREEE, per germline (reference sequence). V gave up 3 bases and J gave up 1 base; unmatched junction bases: 7.

The rearrangement joins TRBV14 to TRBJ2-3; TRBD1 matches 10 bases. The CDR3 totals 18 residues. The J segment lost 3 bases and the V segment lost 4 bases, leaving 13 bases of the junction unmatched. CDR1 is SGHDN, CDR2 FVKESK, per germline. The CDR3 loop is CASSPVFLDRGRTDTQYF. The CDR3 DNA sequence: TGTGCCAGCAGCCCCGTCTTTTTAGACAGGGGGCGAACAGATACGCAGTATTTT.

The V call is TRBV3-1 (or the pseudogene TRBV3-2), the J call TRBJ1-3; 9 bases agree with TRBD1. The V gene's germline CDR1 is LGHDT and CDR2 YNNKEL (reference sequence). J lost 0 bases, V lost 5 bases, and 14 bases had no gene match. This CDR3 contains 19 residues. The DNA of the CDR3 is TGTGCCAGCAGCTACAACCCGGGGGACAGGGCGAGCTCTGGAAACACCATATATTTT. This encodes CASSYNPGDRASSGNTIYF.

The chain couples TRBV27 to TRBJ1-5, with 7 bases identical to TRBD1. Trimming cost V 8 bases and J 4 bases; bases outside gene matches: 5. This CDR3 spans 13 amino acids. CDR1 MNHEY and CDR2 SMNVEV come from the germline V gene (reference sequence). As DNA, the CDR3 is TGTGCCAGCCGGGGGACAGCTAATCAGCCCCAGCATTTT. This encodes CASRGTANQPQHF.

V is TRBV2 and J is TRBJ2-1; 10 bases are shared with TRBD2. Per the germline V gene, CDR1 is SNHLY and CDR2 is FYNNEI. V lost 6 bases, J lost 3 bases, and 2 bases stayed unmatched. CDR3 length: 14 residues. CDR3 amino acids: CASRERGGYNEQFF. The CDR3 nucleotides read TGTGCCAGCAGGGAGCGGGGGGGCTACAATGAGCAGTTCTTC.

This clone was counted only a few times. The rearrangement uses TRBV7-9 and TRBJ2-2, with D unclear. V gave up 4 bases and J gave up 6 bases, with 12 bases separating them. There are 14 residues in the CDR3. Germline CDR1 SEHNR, CDR2 FQNEAQ (reference sequence). The CDR3 bases are TGTGCCAGCAGCTCTCCCACCGGGTCCGGGGAGCTGTTTTTT. This sequence encodes CASSSPTGSGELFF.

The V and J genes are TRBV30 and TRBJ1-2; D possibly corresponds to TRBD1 (5 bases). V was trimmed by 2 bases and J by 4 bases, leaving 11 bases between them. The CDR3 contains 13 residues. Per the germline V gene, CDR1 is GTSNPN and CDR2 is SVGIG (reference sequence). The CDR3 coding sequence is TGTGCCTGGAGTCCGGGGCGGGGCTATGGCTACACCTTC. It yields the protein CAWSPGRGYGYTF. The full variable domain, its missing parts supplied by reference TRBV30 and TRBJ1-2, is SQTIHQWPATLVQPVGSPLSLECTVEGTSNPNLYWYRQAAGRGLQLLFYSVGIGQISSEVPQNLSASRPQDRQFILSSKKLLLSDSGFYLCAWSPGRGYGYTFGSGTRLTVV.

This chain joins TRBV5-6 and TRBJ1-5, with 9 bases identical to TRBD1. CDR3 length equals 14 residues. Germline assignment: CDR1 SGHDT and CDR2 YYEEEE. The junction had 5 bases not matched to a gene; V was cut back by 3 bases and J by 7 bases. CDR3 nucleotides: TGTGCCAGCAGCTCGGACAGGGGCGGGCAGCCCCAGCATTTT. Amino acid sequence: CASSSDRGGQPQHF. The variable domain in full, completed from reference TRBV5-6 and TRBJ1-5, reads DAGVTQSPTHLIKTRGQQVTLRCSPKSGHDTVSWYQQALGQGPQFIFQYYEEEERQRGNFPDRFSGHQFPNYSSELNVNALLLGDSALYLCASSSDRGGQPQHFGDGTRLSIL.

This clone was detected once. The V call is TRBV7-3, the J call TRBJ1-2, with 11 nucleotides matching TRBD1. Germline assignment: CDR1 SGHTA and CDR2 FQGTGA. CDR3 length: 14 residues. The J segment lost 8 bases and the V segment lost 5 bases, leaving 7 bases of the junction unmatched. This CDR3 is CASSPRDRGEGYTF. CDR3 coding DNA: TGTGCCAGCAGCCCCCGGGACAGGGGGGAGGGCTACACCTTC.

The J gene is TRBJ1-2, the V gene TRBV5-8; TRBD1 aligns across 8 bases. The CDR3 runs 13 residues. After removal of 4 bases from V and 6 bases from J, the junction contained 5 bases not matched to a gene. Germline CDR1 SGHTS, CDR2 YDEGEE. As DNA, the CDR3 is TGTGCCAGCAGCCGTACAGGGGGGAATGGCTACACCTTC. Protein: CASSRTGGNGYTF.

This clone was found a few times. The chain links TRBV4-1 to TRBJ1-5; D is unclear. This CDR3 is built from 13 residues. V gave up 8 bases and J gave up 7 bases, with 15 bases separating them. Germline CDR1 MGHRA, CDR2 YSYEKL. The CDR3 nucleotides read TGCGCCAGCGGCCGCATCCCGGGGCAGCCCCAGCATTTT. This codes for CASGRIPGQPQHF.

This chain links TRBV21-1 with TRBJ1-2. TRBV21-1 is an annotated pseudogene. The CDR3 is 15 amino acids. The CDR3 nucleotides are TGTGCCAGCAGCGCTGGGGTCAGCGGCGGGAGGGGCTACACCTTC. Residues: CASSAGVSGGRGYTF.

A few counts support this clone. The V and J genes are TRBV5-1 and TRBJ2-7; D not resolved. Germline assignment: CDR1 SGHRS and CDR2 YFSETQ. The germline V and J ends were trimmed by 4 bases and 1 base, with 9 bases remaining between them. The length of the CDR3 is 13 residues. The CDR3 nucleotides read TGCGCCAGCAGCCCCATGAGGTCCTACGAGCAGTACTTC. Translated: CASSPMRSYEQYF.

The genes are TRBV5-1 and TRBJ2-6; tentative D call: TRBD1 (6 bases). The CDR3 spans 15 residues. CDR1 is SGHRS, CDR2 YFSETQ, per germline. V was clipped by 0 bases and J by 3 bases, with 7 bases between them. The CDR3 DNA follows: TGCGCCAGCAGCTTGGGGGGGCTTGGGGCCAACGTCCTGACTTTC. This codes for CASSLGGLGANVLTF.

The V gene is TRBV5-6, the J gene TRBJ1-2; 9 bases map to TRBD1. CDR1 and CDR2 (germline): SGHDT, YYEEEE. CDR3 length equals 14 residues. V shed 2 bases and J 2 bases; nucleotides not matched to a gene: 1. The CDR3 protein is CASSFDRGNYGYTF. CDR3 sequence (DNA): TGTGCCAGCAGCTTCGACAGGGGGAACTATGGCTACACCTTC. Complete variable domain (other parts from reference TRBV5-6 and TRBJ1-2): DAGVTQSPTHLIKTRGQQVTLRCSPKSGHDTVSWYQQALGQGPQFIFQYYEEEERQRGNFPDRFSGHQFPNYSSELNVNALLLGDSALYLCASSFDRGNYGYTFGSGTRLTVV.

The chain combines TRBV7-2 with TRBJ1-2, with a possible D match to TRBD1 (6 bases). Trimming pared 5 bases from V and 3 bases from J, leaving 16 bases between. CDR3 size: 15 residues. Germline CDR1 is SGHTA and CDR2 is FQGNSA. The CDR3 region is CASSPLQGHYYGYTF. For the CDR3, the DNA is TGTGCCAGCAGCCCACTCCAGGGACACTACTATGGCTACACCTTC.